The 19 T cell receptor beta chains below all came from one sample that was sequenced in a study of patients and donors after allogeneic stem cell transplantation. Each CDR3 protein gets one entry after TCRdb re-called the RT-PCR reads with MiXCR. Among around 90,000 distinct CDR3 sequences listed, around 48% were seen once. The specimen sequenced was blood, either unsorted or a sorted T cell fraction (not recorded which). These receptors were collected from a human donor who was either an allogeneic HSCT recipient or a stem cell or donor lymphocyte infusion donor (not recorded which). It is not recorded whose cells these are; they may come from a transplant donor.

The chain is built from TRBV6-6 and TRBJ2-1; TRBD2 matches 11 bases. CDR3 length equals 14 residues. The V segment lost 7 bases and the J segment 7 bases; nucleotides outside the gene matches: 6. Germline loops: CDR1 MNHNY, CDR2 SVGAGI (reference sequence). CDR3 region: CASKTSGSTNEQFF. CDR3 DNA sequence: TGTGCCAGCAAAACTAGCGGGAGTACGAATGAGCAGTTCTTC.

This clonotype was counted a few times. CDR3 in amino acids: CASSHRNPDGYTF. CDR3 nucleotides: TGTGCCAGCAGCCATCGGAACCCGGACGGCTACACCTTC. The rearrangement joins TRBV7-9 to TRBJ1-2; D unresolved. Trimming shortened V by 5 bases and J by 8 bases, and 15 bases separated the two germline ends. From germline, CDR1 is SEHNR and CDR2 FQNEAQ (reference sequence). This CDR3 contains 13 residues.

V is TRBV12-3 or TRBV12-4 and J is TRBJ2-1, with 10 bases lining up with TRBD2. The junction had 4 bases not matched to a gene; V was cut back by 8 bases and J by 3 bases. CDR3 length: 14 residues. The CDR3: CASSGLADYNEQFF. The CDR3 DNA sequence: TGTGCCAGCTCCGGACTAGCGGACTACAATGAGCAGTTCTTC.

This clonotype was detected a few times. The gene calls are TRBV15 and TRBJ1-6; 9 nucleotides align to TRBD1. Trimming at V came to 0 bases and at J to 6 bases, leaving 9 bases not matched to a gene. Germline values: CDR1 LNHNV, CDR2 YYDKDF (reference sequence). CDR3 size: 18 residues. The CDR3, as DNA: TGTGCCACCAGCAGAGATATCGACAGGGGGGTCGTTAATTCACCCCTCCACTTT. Protein product: CATSRDIDRGVVNSPLHF.

The table lists this clonotype with a few counts. The chain carries TRBV6-5 and TRBJ1-3; D is unresolved. This CDR3 has 16 amino acids. Germline CDR1 is MNHEY and CDR2 is SVGAGI. Between the trimmed V and J ends, which lost 0 bases and 0 bases, there was a span of 9 bases. In DNA form, the CDR3 reads TGTGCCAGCAGTTACTCGACTGGAAGCTCTGGAAACACCATATATTTT. Translating gives CASSYSTGSSGNTIYF.

This rearrangement joins TRBV3-1 to TRBJ1-2; D unclear. The germline V gene encodes CDR1 LGHDT and CDR2 YNNKEL (reference sequence). The CDR3 is made up of 15 amino acids. V was clipped by 0 bases and J by 0 bases, with 8 bases between them. The CDR3 sequence: CASSQDVLSNYGYTF. The CDR3 nucleotides read TGTGCCAGCAGCCAAGATGTGTTATCTAACTATGGCTACACCTTC.

This clonotype came up once. This chain uses TRBV27 with TRBJ1-5; D remains unclear. The CDR3 is 13 amino acids. The V gene's germline CDR1 is MNHEY and CDR2 SMNVEV (reference sequence). Trimming removed 4 bases at V and 2 bases at J, with 6 bases between. The CDR3 sequence: CASSYGGNQPQHF. As DNA, the CDR3 is TGTGCCAGCAGTTACGGAGGCAATCAGCCCCAGCATTTT.

This chain connects TRBV20-1 to TRBJ1-5, with 8 bases identical to TRBD1. Germline V CDR1 and CDR2: DFQATT, SNEGSKA (reference sequence). The V segment lost 0 bases and the J segment 9 bases; nucleotides outside the gene matches: 7. The CDR3 is 14 residues long. For the CDR3, the DNA is TGCAGTGCTAGAGATAGACAGGGGTATCTGCCCCAGCATTTT. Protein product: CSARDRQGYLPQHF.

This chain joins TRBV20-1 and TRBJ1-5; D gene uncertain. The V end lost 5 bases, the J end lost 0 bases, and 11 bases lay between the germline ends. The germline V gene has CDR1 DFQATT and CDR2 SNEGSKA (reference sequence). This CDR3 is 14 amino acids long. CDR3 amino acids: CSARSAGSNQPQHF. The CDR3 nucleotides read TGCAGTGCTCGCTCGGCGGGTAGCAATCAGCCCCAGCATTTT.

The count of this clonotype is one. This sequence joins TRBV4-1 and TRBJ1-2, with 10 bases fitting TRBD1. Germline CDR1 MGHRA, CDR2 YSYEKL. V dropped 3 bases and J dropped 8; count of bases not matched to a gene: 9. The CDR3 is 15 residues long. The CDR3 loop reads CASSHLRDRGHGYTF. The CDR3 nucleotides read TGCGCCAGCAGCCATCTGCGGGACAGGGGTCACGGCTACACCTTC.

This clonotype was observed a few times. The gene calls are TRBV9 and TRBJ1-4, with 8 bases lining up with TRBD1. Germline V gene sequence: CDR1 SGDLS, CDR2 YYNGEE. Germline trimming cut 0 bases from V and 8 bases from J; bases unmatched to any gene: 6. The CDR3 has 15 amino acids. The CDR3 spells CASSVDDRGREKLFF. In nucleotides, the CDR3 is TGTGCCAGCAGCGTAGACGACAGGGGTAGAGAAAAACTGTTTTTT. The whole variable domain, remainder taken from reference TRBV9 and TRBJ1-4, is DSGVTQTPKHLITATGQRVTLRCSPRSGDLSVYWYQQSLDQGLQFLIQYYNGEERAKGNILERFSAQQFPDLHSELNLSSLELGDSALYFCASSVDDRGREKLFFGSGTQLSVL.

This clonotype came up a few times. The gene calls are TRBV27 and TRBJ1-4; D is undetermined. V lost 3 bases and J lost 8, with 16 bases in between. CDR1 and CDR2 from the germline V gene are MNHEY and SMNVEV (reference sequence). The CDR3 sequence is 15 residues long. The CDR3 is CASSFQAPRGEKLFF. In DNA, the CDR3 is TGTGCCAGCAGTTTCCAGGCACCCCGTGGGGAAAAACTGTTTTTT.

The chain carries TRBV28 and TRBJ2-7; a possible D gene is TRBD2 (6 bases). Germline-derived CDR1 and CDR2 are MDHEN and SYDVKM. The CDR3 is made up of 15 amino acids. Trimming left V 4 bases short and J 3 bases short, with 16 bases between. Here the CDR3 DNA reads TGTGCCAGCAGTTCCGGAGGGCTGCACGTCTACGAGCAGTACTTC. Translation gives CASSSGGLHVYEQYF. The variable domain in full, with the rest retrieved from reference TRBV28 and TRBJ2-7, is DVKVTQSSRYLVKRTGEKVFLECVQDMDHENMFWYRQDPGLGLRLIYFSYDVKMKEKGDIPEGYSVSREKKERFSLILESASTNQTSMYLCASSSGGLHVYEQYFGPGTRLTVT.

V and J are TRBV28 and TRBJ2-7; D might be TRBD1 (5 bases). The V end was cut by 4 bases, the J end by 7 bases, with 20 bases between. The CDR3 is made up of 15 amino acids. Germline V lookup: CDR1 MDHEN, CDR2 SYDVKM. The CDR3 sequence is CASSYHKGSMNEQYF. The CDR3 DNA is TGTGCCAGCAGTTACCACAAGGGGTCTATGAATGAGCAGTACTTC.

This sequence joins TRBV13 and TRBJ1-5; a possible D gene is TRBD1 (5 bases). V dropped 0 bases and J dropped 2 bases, with 11 bases sitting between them. The CDR3 is made up of 16 amino acids. Germline CDR1 and CDR2: PRHDT and FYEKMQ (reference sequence). CDR3 amino acids: CASSLGRGVGNQPQHF. The DNA of the CDR3 is TGTGCCAGCAGCTTAGGGAGGGGAGTTGGCAATCAGCCCCAGCATTTT. Looking up the rest from reference TRBV13 and TRBJ1-5 gives the full variable domain: AAGVIQSPRHLIKEKRETATLKCYPIPRHDTVYWYQQGPGQDPQFLISFYEKMQSDKGSIPDRFSAQQFSDYHSELNMSSLELGDSALYFCASSLGRGVGNQPQHFGDGTRLSIL.

In its sample, this clonotype was seen once. The chain carries TRBV6-5 and TRBJ1-4; a weak D match, TRBD1 (5 bases). The CDR3 length is 15 residues. Germline V lookup: CDR1 MNHEY, CDR2 SVGAGI. V shed 6 bases and J shed 8 bases, with 19 bases lying between them. CDR3 protein: CASSYQGIEVEKLFF. CDR3 bases: TGTGCCAGCAGCTACCAGGGCATAGAGGTCGAAAAACTGTTTTTT.

V and J are TRBV12-3 or TRBV12-4 and TRBJ2-7; TRBD2 aligns across 7 bases. The CDR3 is 14 residues long. V was clipped by 3 bases and J by 3 bases; unmatched bases: 5. CDR3 protein: CASSFASGFYEQYF. For the CDR3, the DNA is TGTGCCAGCAGTTTTGCTAGCGGATTCTACGAGCAGTACTTC.

This rearrangement joins TRBV29-1 to TRBJ1-1, with D possibly TRBD1 on 6 matching bases. The V gene's germline CDR1 is SQVTM and CDR2 ANQGSEA. Between the trimmed V and J ends, which lost 6 bases and 4 bases, there was a span of 18 bases. The CDR3 sequence is 14 residues long. CDR3 DNA sequence: TGCAGCGTCGATGACAGGCCGGTGAGCACTGAAGCTTTCTTT. Its translation: CSVDDRPVSTEAFF.

This clonotype was recorded once. The chain employs TRBV9 and TRBJ2-1, with D tentatively TRBD2 (6 bases). Germline-derived CDR1 and CDR2 are SGDLS and YYNGEE. This CDR3 contains 17 residues. Trimming took 0 bases from V and 5 from J, leaving 18 bases between them. CDR3 nucleotides: TGTGCCAGCAGCGTAGCCTCGAAGCTAGCGTCCAACAATGAGCAGTTCTTC. Its protein product is CASSVASKLASNNEQFF.